Listed here are 2 T cell receptor beta chains from one sample, sequenced in a study of CD8 T cells in ankylosing spondylitis. TCRdb itself ran the 5' RACE reads through MiXCR, one entry per CDR3 protein. Of hundreds of thousands of distinct CDR3 sequences detected, 20% to 30% appear once; the ten largest clones hold about 6.9%. Sequenced input: blood, either unsorted or a sorted T cell fraction (not recorded which). All receptors come from a male donor with ankylosing spondylitis or in good health (not recorded which).

This clonotype was seen at least ten times. V is TRBV20-1 and J is TRBJ1-6; D might be TRBD1 (5 bases). V gave up 6 bases and J gave up 5 bases, with 11 bases separating them. There are 13 residues in the CDR3. Germline V gene lookup returns CDR1 DFQATT and CDR2 SNEGSKA (reference sequence). The CDR3 spells CSARRQNNSPLHF. CDR3 nucleotide sequence: TGCAGTGCCCGACGACAGAATAATTCACCCCTCCACTTT.

This clonotype showed up just a few times. The J gene is TRBJ1-3, the V gene TRBV20-1, with D unresolved. This CDR3 is 14 amino acids long. Germline loops: CDR1 DFQATT, CDR2 SNEGSKA (reference sequence). V was cut by 0 bases and J by 2 bases, with 8 bases left in between. The CDR3 reads CSARDREPGNTIYF. CDR3 nucleotide sequence: TGCAGTGCTAGAGATCGGGAACCTGGAAACACCATATATTTT.